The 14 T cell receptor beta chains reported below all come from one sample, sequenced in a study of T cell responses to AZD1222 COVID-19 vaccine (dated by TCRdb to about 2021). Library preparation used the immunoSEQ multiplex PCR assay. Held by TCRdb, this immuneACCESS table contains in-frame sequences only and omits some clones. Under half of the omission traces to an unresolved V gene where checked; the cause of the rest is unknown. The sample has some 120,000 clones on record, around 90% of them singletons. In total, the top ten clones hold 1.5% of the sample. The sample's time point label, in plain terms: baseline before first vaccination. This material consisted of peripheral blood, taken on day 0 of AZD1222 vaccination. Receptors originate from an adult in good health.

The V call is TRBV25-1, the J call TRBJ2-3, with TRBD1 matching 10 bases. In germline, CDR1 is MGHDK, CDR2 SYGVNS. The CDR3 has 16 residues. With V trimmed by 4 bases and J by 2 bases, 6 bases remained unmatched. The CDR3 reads CASSGGTGVATDTQYF. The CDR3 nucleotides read TGTGCCAGCAGTGGGGGGACAGGGGTTGCCACAGATACGCAGTATTTT.

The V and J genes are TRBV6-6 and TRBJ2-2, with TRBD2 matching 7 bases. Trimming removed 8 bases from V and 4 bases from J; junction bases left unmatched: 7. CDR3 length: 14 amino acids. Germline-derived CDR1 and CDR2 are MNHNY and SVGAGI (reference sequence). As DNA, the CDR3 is TGTGCCAGCCAAACGGGGGGTTCCACCGGGGAGCTGTTTTTT. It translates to CASQTGGSTGELFF.

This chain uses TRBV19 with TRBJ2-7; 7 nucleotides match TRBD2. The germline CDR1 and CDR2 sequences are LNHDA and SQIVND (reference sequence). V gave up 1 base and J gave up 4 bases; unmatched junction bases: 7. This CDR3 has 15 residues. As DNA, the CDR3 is TGTGCCAGTAGTATAGGGAGCGGGACGAGGTACGAGCAGTACTTC. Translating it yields CASSIGSGTRYEQYF.

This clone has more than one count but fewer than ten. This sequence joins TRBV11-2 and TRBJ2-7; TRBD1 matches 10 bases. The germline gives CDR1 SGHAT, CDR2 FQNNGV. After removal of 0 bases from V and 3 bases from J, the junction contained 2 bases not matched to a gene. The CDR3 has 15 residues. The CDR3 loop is CASSLEGQGYYEQYF. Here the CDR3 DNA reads TGTGCCAGCAGCTTAGAGGGACAGGGGTACTACGAGCAGTACTTC.

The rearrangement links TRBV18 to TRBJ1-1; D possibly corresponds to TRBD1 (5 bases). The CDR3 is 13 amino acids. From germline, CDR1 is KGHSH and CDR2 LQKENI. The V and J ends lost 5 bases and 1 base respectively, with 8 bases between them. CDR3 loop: CASSIRENTEAFF. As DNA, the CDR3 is TGTGCCAGCTCAATCAGGGAGAACACTGAAGCTTTCTTT.

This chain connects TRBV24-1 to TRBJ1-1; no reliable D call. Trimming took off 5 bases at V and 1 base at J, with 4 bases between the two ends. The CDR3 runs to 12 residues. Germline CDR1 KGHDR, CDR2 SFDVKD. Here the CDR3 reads CATSGGNTEAFF. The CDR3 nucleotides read TGTGCCACCAGTGGGGGGAACACTGAAGCTTTCTTT.

CDR3 sequence: CASSLRDTATNEKLFF. CDR3 coding DNA: TGTGCCAGTAGTCTCCGGGACACTGCAACTAATGAAAAACTGTTTTTT. The chain uses TRBV19 and TRBJ1-4, with TRBD1 as a possible D gene (6 bases). This CDR3 comprises 16 residues. From germline, CDR1 is LNHDA and CDR2 SQIVND (reference sequence). Deletions cut 5 bases from V and 0 bases from J, with 13 bases between.

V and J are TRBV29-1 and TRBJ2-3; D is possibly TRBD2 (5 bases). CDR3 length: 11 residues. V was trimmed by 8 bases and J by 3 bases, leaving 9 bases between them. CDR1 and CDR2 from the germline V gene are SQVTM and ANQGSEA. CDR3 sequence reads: CSLRRTDTQYF. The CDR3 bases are TGCAGCCTAAGGAGGACAGATACGCAGTATTTT.

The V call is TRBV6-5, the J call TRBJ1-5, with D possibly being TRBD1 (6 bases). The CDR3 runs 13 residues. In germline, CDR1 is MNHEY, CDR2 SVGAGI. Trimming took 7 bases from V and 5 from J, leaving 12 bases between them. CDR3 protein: CASIPDRYQPQHF. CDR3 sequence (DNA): TGTGCCAGCATTCCTGACAGGTATCAGCCCCAGCATTTT.

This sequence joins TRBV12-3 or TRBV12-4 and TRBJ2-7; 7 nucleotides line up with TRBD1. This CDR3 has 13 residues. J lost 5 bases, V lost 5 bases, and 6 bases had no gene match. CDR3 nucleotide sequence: TGTGCCAGCAGTGCGAGACAGGGCCACGAGCAGTACTTC. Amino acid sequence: CASSARQGHEQYF.

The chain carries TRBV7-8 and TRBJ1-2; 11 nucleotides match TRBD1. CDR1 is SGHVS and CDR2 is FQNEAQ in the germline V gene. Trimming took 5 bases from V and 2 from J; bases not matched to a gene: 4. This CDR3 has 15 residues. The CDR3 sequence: CASSTRTGGNYGYTF. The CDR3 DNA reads TGTGCCAGCAGCACTAGGACAGGGGGCAACTATGGCTACACCTTC.

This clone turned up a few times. The DNA of the CDR3 is TGCGCCAGCAGCCCCCCATCGGGGGGATACAATGAGCAGTTCTTC. Amino acid sequence: CASSPPSGGYNEQFF. The chain combines TRBV5-1 with TRBJ2-1; 7 bases match TRBD2. The CDR3 totals 15 residues. Germline values: CDR1 SGHRS, CDR2 YFSETQ. V was pared by 4 bases and J by 4 bases, with 8 bases of the junction left unmatched.

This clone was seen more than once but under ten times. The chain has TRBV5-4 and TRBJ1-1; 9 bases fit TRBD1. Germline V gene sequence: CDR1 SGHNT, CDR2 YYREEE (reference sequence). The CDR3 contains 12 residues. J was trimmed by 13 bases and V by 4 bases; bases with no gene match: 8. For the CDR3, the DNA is TGTGCCAGCAGCGCGACAGGGGGTACGGGTTTCTTT. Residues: CASSATGGTGFF.

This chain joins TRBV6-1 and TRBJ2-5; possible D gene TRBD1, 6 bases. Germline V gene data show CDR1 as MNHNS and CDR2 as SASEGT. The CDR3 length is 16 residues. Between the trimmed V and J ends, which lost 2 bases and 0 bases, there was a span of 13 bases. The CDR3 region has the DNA TGTGCCAGCAGTGAACCACGACAGGTTTACCAAGAGACCCAGTACTTC. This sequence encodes CASSEPRQVYQETQYF.